The present T cell receptor beta chain was sequenced within a study of blood T cell repertoires in COVID-19. In germline, CDR1 is MNHNY, CDR2 SVGAGI (reference sequence). Trimming took 7 bases from V and 9 from J; bases not matched to a gene: 9. The CDR3 loop spans 14 amino acids. This clone was seen a few times. Only in-frame clones appear in the TCRdb table, and some are missing; sequencing was by immunoSEQ multiplex PCR. The sample contains approximately 130,000 clones, around 85% of which appear only once. The material sequenced was peripheral blood. The receptor was derived from a woman aged 45-65 years who had recovered from COVID-19. The V call is TRBV6-6, the J call TRBJ2-1; 10 bases line up with TRBD1. CDR3 protein: CASTRRDRGGEQFF. The CDR3 DNA follows: TGTGCCAGCACCAGACGGGACAGGGGTGGTGAGCAGTTCTTC.